The 16 T cell receptor beta chains listed next were all sequenced from one sample in a study of blood T cells in healthy people across ages. Sample-barcoded 5' priming and a J-beta primer mix drove a second PCR of roughly 7 to 11 cycles. Each CDR3 protein gets one entry after TCRdb re-called the 5' RACE reads with MiXCR. The table shows roughly 650,000 distinct CDR3 sequences, with roughly 32% occurring only once. Sequencing was performed on blood. These receptor sequences come from a woman aged 80 or over in good health.

This clonotype was counted many times. This chain joins TRBV20-1 and TRBJ2-1, with D possibly matching TRBD2 (6 bases). The CDR3 consists of 13 residues. V was cut by 6 bases and J by 9 bases, with 18 bases left in between. Germline V gene sequence: CDR1 DFQATT, CDR2 SNEGSKA (reference sequence). CDR3 region: CSAAQRVHGEQFF. The CDR3 bases are TGCAGTGCCGCTCAGCGGGTACATGGTGAGCAGTTCTTC.

This clonotype has a single count. The J gene is TRBJ2-1, the V gene TRBV5-1, with a possible D match to TRBD1 (6 bases). The CDR3 spans 14 residues. Germline V gene data show CDR1 as SGHRS and CDR2 as YFSETQ. The V end was cut by 2 bases, the J end by 3 bases, with 9 bases between. Here the CDR3 reads CASSFQGIYNEQFF. The CDR3 DNA is TGCGCCAGCAGCTTCCAGGGGATCTACAATGAGCAGTTCTTC.

This clonotype has just a few counts. The rearrangement joins TRBV13 to TRBJ1-1, with D possibly TRBD1 on 5 matching bases. Trimming left V 2 bases short and J 3 bases short, with 10 bases between. This CDR3 contains 14 residues. In germline, CDR1 is PRHDT, CDR2 FYEKMQ (reference sequence). The CDR3 is CASSLLGGDTEAFF. The CDR3, as DNA: TGTGCCAGCAGCTTACTTGGAGGGGACACTGAAGCTTTCTTT.

As concerns this clonotype: This clone may be a read error of a much larger clone one base away. The CDR3 loop is CAGSSLAGLFRFF. Here the CDR3 DNA reads TGTGCCGGCAGCTCACTAGCGGGGCTATTTCGGTTCTTC. The V gene is TRBV7-2, the J gene TRBJ2-1, with 10 bases fitting TRBD2. The CDR3 spans 13 residues. In germline, CDR1 is SGHTA, CDR2 FQGNSA.

This clonotype was recorded many times. The V and J genes are TRBV3-1 and TRBJ1-2; perhaps TRBD1 as D (5 bases). The V and J ends lost 4 bases and 3 bases respectively, with 9 bases between them. The length of the CDR3 is 13 residues. CDR1 is LGHDT and CDR2 is YNNKEL in the germline V gene (reference sequence). This CDR3 is CASSPGRHYGYTF. The CDR3 coding sequence is TGTGCCAGCAGCCCGGGACGGCACTATGGCTACACCTTC. Full variable domain (rest looked up from reference TRBV3-1 and TRBJ1-2): DTAVSQTPKYLVTQMGNDKSIKCEQNLGHDTMYWYKQDSKKFLKIMFSYNNKELIINETVPNRFSPKSPDKAHLNLHINSLELGDSAVYFCASSPGRHYGYTFGSGTRLTVV.

The table lists this clonotype with many counts. V and J are TRBV20-1 and TRBJ2-1; 12 bases map to TRBD2. Germline values: CDR1 DFQATT, CDR2 SNEGSKA (reference sequence). The CDR3 has 20 residues. The trim removed 2 bases at V and 0 bases at J, leaving 14 bases unmatched. The CDR3 here is CSARPRPASGGALSYNEQFF. As DNA, the CDR3 is TGCAGTGCTAGACCCCGTCCGGCTAGCGGGGGGGCTCTCTCCTACAATGAGCAGTTCTTC.

The rearrangement uses TRBV20-1 and TRBJ2-2, with 10 nucleotides matching TRBD1. The CDR3 has 15 residues. CDR1 is DFQATT, CDR2 SNEGSKA, per germline (reference sequence). Unmatched junction bases numbered 4, after V lost 1 base and J lost 5 bases. The CDR3 DNA reads TGCAGTGCTAGAGTTGGGACAGGGGTTACCGGGGAGCTGTTTTTT. Amino acid sequence: CSARVGTGVTGELFF.

This clonotype was picked up a small number of times. Germline is not matched at one junction end, which may reflect a read error. The rearrangement joins TRBV20-1 to TRBJ1-2; D is possibly TRBD1 (5 bases). Germline assignment: CDR1 DFQATT and CDR2 SNEGSKA (reference sequence). The CDR3 spans 13 residues. This CDR3 reads CNALGASGYGYTF. The CDR3 DNA sequence: TGCAATGCTCTCGGGGCCAGTGGGTATGGCTACACCTTC.

Ten or more counts support this clonotype. This rearrangement joins TRBV13 to TRBJ1-2; D gene ambiguous. Trimming stripped 3 bases from V and 6 bases from J, with 14 bases between. The CDR3 has 14 residues. Germline CDR1 and CDR2: PRHDT and FYEKMQ (reference sequence). The DNA of the CDR3 is TGTGCCAGCAGCTTTAGCGGGAGGTACAATGGCTACACCTTC. This translates into CASSFSGRYNGYTF.

This clonotype came up many times. V and J are TRBV4-1 and TRBJ2-1; TRBD2 matches at 12 bases. Germline V CDR1 and CDR2: MGHRA, YSYEKL. The CDR3 consists of 21 residues. V dropped 3 bases and J dropped 0; count of bases not matched to a gene: 15. For the CDR3, the DNA is TGCGCCAGCAGCCAGGCGCCTCCGGGGACTAGCGGGTTAAGCTCCTACAATGAGCAGTTCTTC. Its protein is CASSQAPPGTSGLSSYNEQFF.

This clonotype was counted ten times or more. V and J are TRBV7-6 and TRBJ1-5; 7 bases are a match to TRBD1. The CDR3 length is 13 residues. Germline V CDR1 and CDR2: SGHVS, FNYEAQ. Trimming at V came to 5 bases and at J to 6 bases, leaving 4 bases not matched to a gene. The CDR3 here is CASSAGGSQPQHF. CDR3 in DNA: TGTGCCAGCAGCGCAGGGGGTAGTCAGCCCCAGCATTTT. Full variable domain (remainder filled in from reference TRBV7-6 and TRBJ1-5): GAGVSQSPRYKVTKRGQDVALRCDPISGHVSLYWYRQALGQGPEFLTYFNYEAQQDKSGLPNDRFSAERPEGSISTLTIQRTEQRDSAMYRCASSAGGSQPQHFGDGTRLSIL.

The sample holds a few counts of this clonotype. Being one base from a much bigger clone, this may be a read error. The genes are TRBV5-1 and TRBJ2-3; the D gene is possibly TRBD2 (5 bases). Trimming pared 6 bases from V and 1 base from J, leaving 9 bases between. Looked up from germline, CDR1 is SGHRS and CDR2 is YFSETQ. CDR3 size: 13 residues. The CDR3 reads CASNVEGTDTQYF. CDR3 bases: TGCGCCAGCAACGTGGAGGGCACAGATACGCAGTATTTT.

With respect to this clonotype: A read error may be the cause here, since a much bigger clone is one base away. The chain employs TRBV5-1 and TRBJ2-3, with TRBD1 matching 7 bases. This CDR3 region has 14 residues. V trimming: 6 bases; J trimming: 2 bases; junction bases outside the gene matches: 6. The germline V gene has CDR1 SGHRS and CDR2 YFSETQ. The CDR3 DNA sequence: TGCGCCAGCAACTTTGACAGGGTCACAGATACGCAGTATTTT. Protein: CASNFDRVTDTQYF.

This clonotype has ten or more counts. The J gene is TRBJ1-5, the V gene TRBV7-2; D gene unclear. Germline V gene data show CDR1 as SGHTA and CDR2 as FQGNSA. The CDR3 loop spans 16 amino acids. V lost 5 bases and J 1 base, leaving 15 bases between the germline ends. Here the CDR3 DNA reads TGTGCCAGCAGCCCAAAGTCAGGCGGGAGCAATCAGCCCCAGCATTTT. It specifies CASSPKSGGSNQPQHF.

This clonotype was found many times. V gene TRBV6-5 combines with J gene TRBJ1-2, with 12 nucleotides matching TRBD1. There are 17 residues in the CDR3. V gave up 2 bases and J gave up 8 bases; unmatched junction bases: 12. Germline-derived CDR1 and CDR2 are MNHEY and SVGAGI. The CDR3 region has the DNA TGTGCCAGCAGTTACCTCCCCCCGGGACAGGGGGCAAAAGGCTACACCTTC. This gives the protein CASSYLPPGQGAKGYTF.

This clonotype appeared a single time. A single base separates this from a much larger clone, so it may be a read error. The chain couples TRBV3-1 to TRBJ2-6, with D perhaps matching TRBD2 (7 bases). The length of the CDR3 is 16 residues. Germline loops: CDR1 LGHDT, CDR2 YNNKEL (reference sequence). V was shortened by 1 base and J by 2 bases, with 9 bases between the two germline ends. CDR3 amino acids: CASSQVGGPGANVLTF. DNA for the CDR3: TGTGCCAGCAGCCAAGTGGGGGGGCCTGGGGCCAACGTCCTGACTTTC. Variable domain in full (rest from reference TRBV3-1 and TRBJ2-6): DTAVSQTPKYLVTQMGNDKSIKCEQNLGHDTMYWYKQDSKKFLKIMFSYNNKELIINETVPNRFSPKSPDKAHLNLHINSLELGDSAVYFCASSQVGGPGANVLTFGAGSRLTVL.